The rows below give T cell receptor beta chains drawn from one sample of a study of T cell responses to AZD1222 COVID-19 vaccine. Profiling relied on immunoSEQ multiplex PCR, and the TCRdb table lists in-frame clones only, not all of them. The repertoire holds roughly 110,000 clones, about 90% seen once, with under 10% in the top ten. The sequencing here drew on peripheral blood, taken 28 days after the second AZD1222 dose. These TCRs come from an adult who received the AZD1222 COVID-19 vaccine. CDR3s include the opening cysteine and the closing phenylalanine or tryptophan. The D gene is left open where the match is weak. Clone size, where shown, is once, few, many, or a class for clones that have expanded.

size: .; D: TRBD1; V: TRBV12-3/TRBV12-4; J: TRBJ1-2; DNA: TGTGCCAGCAGGGAGACGACAGGGAATGGCTACACCTTC; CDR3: CASRETTGNGYTF
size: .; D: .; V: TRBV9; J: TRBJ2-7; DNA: TGTGCCAGCAGCGTAGGTTACAGGGACTATAAGCAGTACTTC; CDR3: CASSVGYRDYKQYF
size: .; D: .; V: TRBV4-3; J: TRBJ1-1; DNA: TGCGCCAGCAGCCACGAACAGGGACGGGGCGCTGAAGCTTTCTTT; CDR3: CASSHEQGRGAEAFF
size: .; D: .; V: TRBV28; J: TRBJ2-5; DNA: TGTGCCAGCTTTGCCGGGGGGCCGAAGACCCAGTACTTC; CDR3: CASFAGGPKTQYF
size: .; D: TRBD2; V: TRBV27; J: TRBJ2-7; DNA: TGTGCCAGCAGGCCAGGGGCGGGGGGGGCCACAGAGCAGTACTTC; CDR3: CASRPGAGGATEQYF
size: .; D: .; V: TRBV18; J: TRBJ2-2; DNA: TGTGCCAGCTCACCGCAGAACACCGGGGAGCTGTTTTTT; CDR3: CASSPQNTGELFF
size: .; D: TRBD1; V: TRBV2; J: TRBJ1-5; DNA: TGTGCCAGCACCGACCGGGACAGAAATCAGCCCCAGCATTTT; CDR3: CASTDRDRNQPQHF
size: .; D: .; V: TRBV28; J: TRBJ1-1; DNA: TGTGCCAGCAGTTTATTACCGAACACTGAAGCTTTCTTT; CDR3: CASSLLPNTEAFF
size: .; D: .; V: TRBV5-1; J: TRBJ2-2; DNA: TGCGCCAGCAGCCCCCGCCCGGAGCTGAGCGGGGAGCTGTTTTTT; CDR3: CASSPRPELSGELFF
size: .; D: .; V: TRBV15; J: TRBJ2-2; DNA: TGTGCCACCACTTTAGGACAGCCGGGGACCGGGGAGCTGTTTTTT; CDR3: CATTLGQPGTGELFF
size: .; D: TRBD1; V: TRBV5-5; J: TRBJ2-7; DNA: TGTGCCAGCAGCTTGGCAGGGGGAGTCTTTTCCTACGAGCAGTACTTC; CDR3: CASSLAGGVFSYEQYF
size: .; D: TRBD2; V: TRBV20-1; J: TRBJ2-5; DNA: TGCAGTGCTAGTAGGGCTAGCGGCCAAGAGACCCAGTACTTC; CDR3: CSASRASGQETQYF
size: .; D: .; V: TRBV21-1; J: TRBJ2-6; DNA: TGTGCCAGCAGCAAACGGGACAGGGTAACCTACGGGGCCAACGTCCTGACTTTC; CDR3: CASSKRDRVTYGANVLTF
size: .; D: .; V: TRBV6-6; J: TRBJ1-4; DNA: TGTGCCAGCAGCCTCCCAGGGGCAAGTGGAAAACTGTTTTTT; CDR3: CASSLPGASGKLFF
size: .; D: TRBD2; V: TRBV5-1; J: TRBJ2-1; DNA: TGCGCCAGCAGCTCCGCCTTCGGGGGGTACAATGAGCAGTTCTTC; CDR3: CASSSAFGGYNEQFF
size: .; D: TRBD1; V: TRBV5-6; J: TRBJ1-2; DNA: TGTGCCAGCAGCCGGACAGGGGGCGCAGCGCCCTATGGCTACACCTTC; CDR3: CASSRTGGAAPYGYTF
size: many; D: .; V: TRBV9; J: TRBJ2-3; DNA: TGTGCCAGCAGCGGCGGGGGCACAGATACGCAGTATTTT; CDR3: CASSGGGTDTQYF
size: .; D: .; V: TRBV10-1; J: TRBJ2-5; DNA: TGCGCCAGCAACCCGGGACACCCAGGAAACGAGACCCAGTACTTC; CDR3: CASNPGHPGNETQYF
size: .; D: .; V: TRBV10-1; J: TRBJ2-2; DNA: TGCGCCAGCTCCGTGGGGGGAGGGAACACCGGGGAGCTGTTTTTT; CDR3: CASSVGGGNTGELFF
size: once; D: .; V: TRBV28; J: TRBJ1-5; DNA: TGTGCCGGATCAGTTTCAGGATCAGGGTCGGTCGGGAACGTGCAGCATTTT; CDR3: CAGSVSGSGSVGNVQHF
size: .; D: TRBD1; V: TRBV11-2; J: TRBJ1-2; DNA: TGTGCCAGCAGCTTCGACACAGGGGCTAACTATGGCTACACCTTC; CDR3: CASSFDTGANYGYTF
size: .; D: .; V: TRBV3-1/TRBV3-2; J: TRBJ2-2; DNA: TGTGCCAGCAGCCAAGGGGGGGCCCCCGGGGAGCTGTTTTTT; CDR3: CASSQGGAPGELFF
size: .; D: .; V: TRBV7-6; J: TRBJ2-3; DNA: TGTGCCAGCAGCTCAAGCACTAGAGCAAATACGCAGTATTTT; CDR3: CASSSSTRANTQYF
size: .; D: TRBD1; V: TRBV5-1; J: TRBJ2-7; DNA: TGCGCCAGCAGCTTGGGACAGGGGATAACCTACGAGCAGTACTTC; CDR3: CASSLGQGITYEQYF
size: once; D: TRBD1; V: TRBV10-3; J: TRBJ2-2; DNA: TGTGCCAAAGAAGGACAGGAAACCGGGGAGCTGTTTTTT; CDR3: CAKEGQETGELFF
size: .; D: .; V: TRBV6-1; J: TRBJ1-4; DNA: TGTGCCAGCAGTGACGGCAGGGGCATAATGCGGGAAAAACTGTTTTTT; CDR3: CASSDGRGIMREKLFF
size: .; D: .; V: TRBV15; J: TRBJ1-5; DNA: TGTGCCACCAGCCCCGCCAGAACTGGGAGGGGACCGCAAACTAGCAATCAGCCCCAGCATTTT; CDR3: CATSPARTGRGPQTSNQPQHF
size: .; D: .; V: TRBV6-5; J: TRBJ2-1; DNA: TGTGCCAGCACTACGGCGAGTAGGACGAGTGAGCAGTTCTTC; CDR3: CASTTASRTSEQFF
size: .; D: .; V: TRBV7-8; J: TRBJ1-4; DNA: TGTGCCAGCAGCCCCGCCGGGGGGGGGAATGAAAAACTGTTTTTT; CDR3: CASSPAGGGNEKLFF
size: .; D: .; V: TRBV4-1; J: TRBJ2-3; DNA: TGCGCCAGCAGCCAAGTCCTTGGAGGGGGCACAGATACGCAGTATTTT; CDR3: CASSQVLGGGTDTQYF
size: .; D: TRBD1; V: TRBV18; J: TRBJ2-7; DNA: TGTGCCAGCTCACCACCGGGGACAGATAAACGTTCCTACGAGCAGTACTTC; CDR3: CASSPPGTDKRSYEQYF
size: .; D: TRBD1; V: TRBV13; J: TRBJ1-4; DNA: TGTGCCAGCAGCTCCGGACAGGGCCTGTTTTTT; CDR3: CASSSGQGLFF
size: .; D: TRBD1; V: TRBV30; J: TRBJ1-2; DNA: TGTGCCTGGAGTTTGCCGACAGGGGCCATCTATGGCTACACCTTC; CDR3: CAWSLPTGAIYGYTF
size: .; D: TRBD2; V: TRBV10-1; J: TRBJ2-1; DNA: TGCGCCAGTCCGAACGGGGGGGCGGTGAATGAGCAGTTCTTC; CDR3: CASPNGGAVNEQFF
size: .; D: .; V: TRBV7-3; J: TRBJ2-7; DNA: TGTGCCAGCAGCATAACAGATTCCTACGAGCAGTACTTC; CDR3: CASSITDSYEQYF
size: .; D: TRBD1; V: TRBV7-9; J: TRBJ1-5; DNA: TGTGCCAGCAGCCAAGGACAGGGGGATAGCAATCAGCCCCAGCATTTT; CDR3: CASSQGQGDSNQPQHF
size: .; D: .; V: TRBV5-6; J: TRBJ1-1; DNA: TGTGCCAGCAGCTTGGTGGGGAGGCAGCTTGAAGCTTTCTTT; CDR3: CASSLVGRQLEAFF
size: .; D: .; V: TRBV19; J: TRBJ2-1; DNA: TGTGCCAGTAGTATCACAGGTCCCGGCAATGAGCAGTTCTTC; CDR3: CASSITGPGNEQFF
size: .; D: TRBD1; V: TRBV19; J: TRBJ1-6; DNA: TGTGCCAGTAGTCGGACAGGGGTTGGGGCACCCCTCCACTTT; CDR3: CASSRTGVGAPLHF
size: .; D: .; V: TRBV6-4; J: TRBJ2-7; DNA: TGTGCCAGCAGTGACGTCAGGGTTACCGAGCAGTACTTC; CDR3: CASSDVRVTEQYF
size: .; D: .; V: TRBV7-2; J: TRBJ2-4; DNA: TGTGCCAGCAGCTCGGCATCCAGGGGCGCCAAAAACATTCAGTACTTC; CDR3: CASSSASRGAKNIQYF
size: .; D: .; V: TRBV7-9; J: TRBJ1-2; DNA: TGTGCCAGCAGCTTCGGTCCAGACTATGGCTACACCTTC; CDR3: CASSFGPDYGYTF
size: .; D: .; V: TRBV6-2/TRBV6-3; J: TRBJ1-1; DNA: TGTGCCAGCAGTTACTCGCCTAACGGTAGGGGGGCTTTCTTT; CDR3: CASSYSPNGRGAFF
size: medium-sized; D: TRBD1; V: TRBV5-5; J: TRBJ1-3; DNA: TGTGCCAGCAATACAGGGGCCTCTGGAAACACCATATATTTT; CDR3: CASNTGASGNTIYF
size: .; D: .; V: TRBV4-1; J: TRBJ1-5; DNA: TGCGCCAGCTCACAGGGAAATCAGCCCCAGCATTTT; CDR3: CASSQGNQPQHF
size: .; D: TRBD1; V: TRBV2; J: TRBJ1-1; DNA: TGTGCCAGCAGGGGAGGGACCGCAGGGGGGACTGAAGCTTTCTTT; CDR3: CASRGGTAGGTEAFF
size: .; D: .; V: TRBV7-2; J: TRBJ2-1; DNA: TGTGCCAGCAGCTTAAGAGGGGGCTCCTACAATGAGCAGTTCTTC; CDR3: CASSLRGGSYNEQFF
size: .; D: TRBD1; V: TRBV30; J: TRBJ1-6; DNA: TGTGCCTGGAGCGAGACAGGGGGCAGATCACCCCTCCACTTT; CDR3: CAWSETGGRSPLHF
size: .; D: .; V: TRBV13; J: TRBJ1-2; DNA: TGTGCCAGCAGCAGGGACACGAGTAACTATGGCTACACCTTC; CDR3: CASSRDTSNYGYTF
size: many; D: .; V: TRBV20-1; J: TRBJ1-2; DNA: TGTGCGTCGGGGGCCGGTGGCTACACCTTC; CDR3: CASGAGGYTF
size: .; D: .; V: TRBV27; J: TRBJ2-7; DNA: TGTGCCAGCAGTTTACAGGGAGGCGAGCAGTACTTC; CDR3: CASSLQGGEQYF
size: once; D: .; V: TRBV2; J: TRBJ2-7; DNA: TGTGCCAGCAGTGGGTACTACGAGCAGTACTTC; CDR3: CASSGYYEQYF
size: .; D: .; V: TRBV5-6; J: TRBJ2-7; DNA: TGTGCCAGCAGCACTCCGGGACTGTTCTACGAGCAGTACTTC; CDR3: CASSTPGLFYEQYF
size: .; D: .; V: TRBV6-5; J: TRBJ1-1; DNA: TGTGCCAGCAGTTACAGGGAAACTGAAGCTTTCTTT; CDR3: CASSYRETEAFF
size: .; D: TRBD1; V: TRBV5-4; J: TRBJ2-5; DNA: TGTGCCAGCAGCTTGGCAGGGGGCAGGCCGGAGACCCAGTACTTC; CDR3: CASSLAGGRPETQYF
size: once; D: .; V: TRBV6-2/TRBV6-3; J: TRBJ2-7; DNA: TGTGCCAGCAGTTACTCTCAGGAACGCGAGCAGTACTTC; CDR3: CASSYSQEREQYF
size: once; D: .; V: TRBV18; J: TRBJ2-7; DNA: TGTGCCAGCTCACCGTGGGGCTACGAGCAGTACTTC; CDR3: CASSPWGYEQYF
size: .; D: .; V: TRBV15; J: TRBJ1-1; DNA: TGTGCCACCAGCAGAGAAGGGGGGATGAACACTGAAGCTTTCTTT; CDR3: CATSREGGMNTEAFF